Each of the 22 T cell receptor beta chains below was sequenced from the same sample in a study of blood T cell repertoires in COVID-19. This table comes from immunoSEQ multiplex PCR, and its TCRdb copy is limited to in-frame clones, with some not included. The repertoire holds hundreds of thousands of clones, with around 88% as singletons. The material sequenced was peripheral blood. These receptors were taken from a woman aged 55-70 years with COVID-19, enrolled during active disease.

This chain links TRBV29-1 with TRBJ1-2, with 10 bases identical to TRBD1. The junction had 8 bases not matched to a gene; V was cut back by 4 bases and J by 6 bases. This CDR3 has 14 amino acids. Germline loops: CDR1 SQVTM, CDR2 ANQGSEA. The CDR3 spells CSVGGTGVFDGYTF. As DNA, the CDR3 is TGCAGCGTTGGGGGGACAGGGGTCTTTGATGGCTACACCTTC.

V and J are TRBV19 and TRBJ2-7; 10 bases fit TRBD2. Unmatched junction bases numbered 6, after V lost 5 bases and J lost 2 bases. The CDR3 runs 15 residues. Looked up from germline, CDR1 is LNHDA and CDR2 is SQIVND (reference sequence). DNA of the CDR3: TGTGCCAGTAGTGCAACTAGCGGGGCCGCCTACGAGCAGTACTTC. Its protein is CASSATSGAAYEQYF.

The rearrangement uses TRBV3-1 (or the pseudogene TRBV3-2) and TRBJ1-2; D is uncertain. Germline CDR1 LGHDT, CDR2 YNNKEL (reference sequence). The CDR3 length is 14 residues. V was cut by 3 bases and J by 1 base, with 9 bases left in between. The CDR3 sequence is CASSHPTYNYGYTF. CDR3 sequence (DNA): TGTGCCAGCAGCCATCCCACTTATAACTATGGCTACACCTTC.

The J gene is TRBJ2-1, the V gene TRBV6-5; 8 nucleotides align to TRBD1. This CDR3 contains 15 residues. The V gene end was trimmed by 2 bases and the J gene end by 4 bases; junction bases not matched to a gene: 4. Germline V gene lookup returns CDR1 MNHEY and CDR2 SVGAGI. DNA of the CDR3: TGTGCCAGCAGTTACGGGGACAGGCCTTACAATGAGCAGTTCTTC. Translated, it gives CASSYGDRPYNEQFF.

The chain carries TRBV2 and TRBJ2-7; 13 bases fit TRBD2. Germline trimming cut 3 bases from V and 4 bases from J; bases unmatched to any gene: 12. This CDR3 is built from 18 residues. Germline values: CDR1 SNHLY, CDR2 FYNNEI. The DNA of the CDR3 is TGTGCCAGCAGTGATCTAGTACTAGCGGGGGGGATCCATTACGAGCAGTACTTC. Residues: CASSDLVLAGGIHYEQYF.

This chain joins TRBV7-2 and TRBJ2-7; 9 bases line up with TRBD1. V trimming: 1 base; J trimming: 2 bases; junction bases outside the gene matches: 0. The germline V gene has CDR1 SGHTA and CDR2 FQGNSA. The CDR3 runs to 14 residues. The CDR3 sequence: CASSLGTGAYEQYF. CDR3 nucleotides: TGTGCCAGCAGCTTAGGGACAGGGGCCTACGAGCAGTACTTC.

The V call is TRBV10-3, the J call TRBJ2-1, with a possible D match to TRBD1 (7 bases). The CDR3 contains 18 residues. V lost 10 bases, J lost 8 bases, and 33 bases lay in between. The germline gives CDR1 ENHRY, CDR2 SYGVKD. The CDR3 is CATTGRTGSTGVPDEQFF. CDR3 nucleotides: TGTGCCACCACCGGGCGTACCGGGAGTACAGGGGTACCCGATGAGCAGTTCTTC.

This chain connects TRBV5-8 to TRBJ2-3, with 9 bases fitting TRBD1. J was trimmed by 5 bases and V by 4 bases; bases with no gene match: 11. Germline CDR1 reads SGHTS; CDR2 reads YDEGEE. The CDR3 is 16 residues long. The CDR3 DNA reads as TGTGCCAGCAGCGTAGGGACAGGGACCCCGGTAGATACGCAGTATTTT. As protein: CASSVGTGTPVDTQYF.

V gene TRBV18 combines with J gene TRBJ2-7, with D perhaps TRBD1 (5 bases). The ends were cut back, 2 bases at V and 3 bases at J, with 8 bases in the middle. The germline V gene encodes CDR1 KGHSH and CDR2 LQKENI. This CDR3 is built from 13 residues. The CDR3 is CASSPSRDYEQYF. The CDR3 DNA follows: TGTGCCAGCTCACCAAGCAGGGACTACGAGCAGTACTTC.

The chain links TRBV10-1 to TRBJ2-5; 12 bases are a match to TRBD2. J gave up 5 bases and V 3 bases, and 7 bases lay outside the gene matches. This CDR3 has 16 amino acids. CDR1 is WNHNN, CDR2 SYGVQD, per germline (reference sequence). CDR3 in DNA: TGCGCCAGCAGTGATGCCCCTAGCGGGGGGGCCGAGACCCAGTACTTC. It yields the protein CASSDAPSGGAETQYF.

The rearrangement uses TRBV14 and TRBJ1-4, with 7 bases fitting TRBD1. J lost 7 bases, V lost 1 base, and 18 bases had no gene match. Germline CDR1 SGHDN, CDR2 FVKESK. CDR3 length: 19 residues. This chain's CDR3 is CASSQVRYRGTAQSEKLFF. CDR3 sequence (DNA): TGTGCCAGCAGCCAAGTGCGTTACAGGGGAACGGCCCAGTCTGAAAAACTGTTTTTT.

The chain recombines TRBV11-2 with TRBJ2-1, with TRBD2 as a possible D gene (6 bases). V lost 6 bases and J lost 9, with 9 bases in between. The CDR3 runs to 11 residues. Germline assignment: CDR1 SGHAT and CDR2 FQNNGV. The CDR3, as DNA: TGTGCCAGCAGATTGGAGGGTGAGCAGTTCTTC. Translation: CASRLEGEQFF.

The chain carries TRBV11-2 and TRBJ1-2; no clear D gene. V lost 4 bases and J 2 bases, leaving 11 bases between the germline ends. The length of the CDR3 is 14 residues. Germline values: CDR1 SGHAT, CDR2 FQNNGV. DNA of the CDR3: TGTGCCAGCAGCTCCAGTCAGGCGAACTATGGCTACACCTTC. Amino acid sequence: CASSSSQANYGYTF.

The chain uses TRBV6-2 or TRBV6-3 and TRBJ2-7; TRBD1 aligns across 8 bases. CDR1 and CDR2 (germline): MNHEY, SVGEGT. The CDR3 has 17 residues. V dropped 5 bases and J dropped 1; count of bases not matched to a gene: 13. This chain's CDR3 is CASSPAGGTGRSYEQYF. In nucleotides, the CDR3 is TGTGCCAGCAGTCCAGCAGGGGGGACAGGCCGGTCCTACGAGCAGTACTTC.

The CDR3 loop is CASSFLADNEQFF. The CDR3 region has the DNA TGTGCCAGCAGTTTTCTGGCAGACAATGAGCAGTTCTTC. This chain joins TRBV27 and TRBJ2-1; D unresolved. V lost 3 bases and J 5 bases, leaving 8 bases between the germline ends. The germline V gene encodes CDR1 MNHEY and CDR2 SMNVEV (reference sequence). The CDR3 totals 13 residues.

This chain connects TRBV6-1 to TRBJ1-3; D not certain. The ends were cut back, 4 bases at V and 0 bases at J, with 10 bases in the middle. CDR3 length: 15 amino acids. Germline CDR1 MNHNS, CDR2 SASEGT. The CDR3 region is CASSAATSSGNTIYF. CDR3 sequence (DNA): TGTGCCAGCAGTGCAGCGACAAGCTCTGGAAACACCATATATTTT.

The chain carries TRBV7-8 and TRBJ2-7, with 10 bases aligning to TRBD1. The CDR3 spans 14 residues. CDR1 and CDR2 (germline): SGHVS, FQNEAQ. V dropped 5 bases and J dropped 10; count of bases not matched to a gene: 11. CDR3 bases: TGTGCCAGCAGCGGTCCGGGACAGGGGATCGACCAGTACTTC. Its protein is CASSGPGQGIDQYF.

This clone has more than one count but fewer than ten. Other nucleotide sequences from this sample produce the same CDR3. CDR3 sequence (DNA): TGTGCCAGTAGTTGGGCAGGTGGCAATCAGCCCCAGCATTTT. Its protein product is CASSWAGGNQPQHF. The J gene is TRBJ1-5, the V gene TRBV19, with D unclear. V lost 5 bases to trimming and J lost 2 bases, with 10 bases between them. The germline V gene encodes CDR1 LNHDA and CDR2 SQIVND (reference sequence). The CDR3 covers 14 residues.

CDR3 residues: CAISESRGGMVQPQHF. The CDR3 DNA follows: TGTGCCATCAGTGAGTCTCGCGGGGGCATGGTTCAGCCCCAGCATTTT. V and J are TRBV10-3 and TRBJ1-5; a possible D gene is TRBD1 (6 bases). Germline lookup yields CDR1 ENHRY and CDR2 SYGVKD. The V end lost 0 bases, the J end lost 6 bases, and 15 bases lay between the germline ends. There are 16 residues in the CDR3.

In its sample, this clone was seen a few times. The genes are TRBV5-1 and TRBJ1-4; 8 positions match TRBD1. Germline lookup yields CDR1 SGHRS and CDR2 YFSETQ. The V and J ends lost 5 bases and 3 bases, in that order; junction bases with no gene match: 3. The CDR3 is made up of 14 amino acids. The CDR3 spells CASRPGQANEKLFF. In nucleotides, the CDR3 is TGCGCCAGCAGGCCGGGACAGGCTAATGAAAAACTGTTTTTT.

The DNA of the CDR3 is TGTGCCAGCAGCTTAAGCCGCGGGGAGCTGTTTTTT. Protein sequence: CASSLSRGELFF. This rearrangement joins TRBV7-2 to TRBJ2-2; D remains unclear. The V end was cut by 2 bases, the J end by 7 bases, with 5 bases between. CDR1 is SGHTA and CDR2 is FQGNSA in the germline V gene. This CDR3 is 12 amino acids long.

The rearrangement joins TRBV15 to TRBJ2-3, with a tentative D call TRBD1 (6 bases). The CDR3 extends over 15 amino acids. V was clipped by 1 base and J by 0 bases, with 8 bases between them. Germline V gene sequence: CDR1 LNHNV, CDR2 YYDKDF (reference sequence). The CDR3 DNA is TGTGCCACCAGCAGAGGCACAGGGAGCACAGATACGCAGTATTTT. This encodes CATSRGTGSTDTQYF.